This record covers a single T cell receptor beta chain. What it recognizes is unknown. Trimming cost V 5 bases and J 3 bases, with 14 bases left between them. The CDR3 has 15 residues. These data are taken from a study of T cells in Graves' hyperthyroidism and ophthalmopathy. For the study at large: Peripheral blood sampling occurred at initial diagnosis, before any treatment. Notes on the study in general: Ophthalmopathy cases were set apart from stable hyperthyroidism by a 13 V-J model. Most clonotypes that expanded in the thyroid above 0.001 also showed up in blood.

Amplification targeted TCR beta CDR3 regions from RNA transcripts. When the TCR CDR3 underwent first-round RT-PCR, the HTBI primer set was used. TCRdb itself ran the multiplex PCR reads through MiXCR, one entry per CDR3 protein. The sample includes 550,000 to 600,000 distinct CDR3 sequences, 12% to 15% of them seen just once. Source material: blood. The chain has TRBV12-3 or TRBV12-4 and TRBJ2-1, with TRBD2 as a possible D gene (6 bases). The clonotype was recovered from a woman aged 18-35 years with Graves' ophthalmopathy. For the CDR3, the DNA is TGTGCCAGCAGTATAGGAGGCGGGGTCTACAATGAGCAGTTCTTC. Its translation: CASSIGGGVYNEQFF.